The present TCR beta chain was sequenced within a study of blood T cell repertoires in COVID-19. Study information: Samples came from the United States, Italy and Spain, spanning acute and convalescent COVID-19. T cells, B-cell-depleted T cells, or PBMCs supplied cDNA or gDNA.

Original analysis: Estimation of nucleated cell counts was performed using reference gene primer amplification. Assay used: immunoSEQ multiplex PCR; TCRdb lists only in-frame clones, some missing. The DNA gave D and trimming, while V, J and clone size come from that table. The sample holds under 100,000 clones, 87% seen once. The V end lost 0 bases, the J end lost 1 base, and 9 bases lay between the germline ends. The V gene's germline CDR1 is KGHSH and CDR2 LQKENI. The CDR3 loop spans 15 amino acids. V and J are TRBV18 and TRBJ1-1, with D possibly matching TRBD1 (5 bases). The receptor's source is a human donor in a cohort sampled during active COVID-19. The sample taken for sequencing was peripheral blood. This CDR3 reads CASSPPGLQNTEAFF. The CDR3 region has the DNA TGTGCCAGCTCACCACCGGGACTCCAGAACACTGAAGCTTTCTTT.